Following are 4 T cell receptor beta chains from one sample sequenced in a study of cytomegalovirus exposure and HLA in healthy donors. Vbeta (60) and Jbeta (13) primers were used in the PCR. Data came from immunoSEQ multiplex PCR; TCRdb stores just in-frame clones and leaves some out. The data hold about 130,000 clones, with around 80% observed a single time. The sample consisted of PBMCs. These TCRs come from a woman under 30 in good health and CMV-seropositive.

The CDR3 nucleotides read TGTGCCAGCAGTGAGTGGGAGTCCCTAGGCAATCAGCCCCAGCATTTT. The encoded protein is CASSEWESLGNQPQHF. This chain links TRBV6-1 with TRBJ1-5; no clear D. From germline, CDR1 is MNHNS and CDR2 SASEGT. The CDR3 spans 16 residues. The V and J ends lost 3 bases and 2 bases respectively, with 14 bases between them.

The J gene is TRBJ2-3, the V gene TRBV5-4; TRBD2 matches 9 bases. The CDR3 has 16 residues. Germline V gene data show CDR1 as SGHNT and CDR2 as YYREEE (reference sequence). After removal of 4 bases from V and 2 bases from J, the junction contained 8 bases not matched to a gene. The CDR3 DNA reads as TGTGCCAGCAGCACAATAGCGGGGGAGATCACAGATACGCAGTATTTT. It is translated as CASSTIAGEITDTQYF.

The chain has TRBV27 and TRBJ1-2; TRBD1 matches 7 bases. V gave up 6 bases and J gave up 2 bases; unmatched junction bases: 9. This CDR3 is 15 amino acids long. The V gene's germline CDR1 is MNHEY and CDR2 SMNVEV (reference sequence). The chain's CDR3 is CASRPGGTDNYGYTF. CDR3 DNA sequence: TGTGCCAGCAGACCGGGGGGGACAGACAACTATGGCTACACCTTC.

The V gene is TRBV2, the J gene TRBJ1-2; D is undetermined. The CDR3 has 10 amino acids. Trimming took 6 bases from V and 8 from J, leaving 7 bases between them. Germline CDR1 reads SNHLY; CDR2 reads FYNNEI. In DNA, the CDR3 is TGTGCCAGCAGCGTCCGGGGCTACACCTTC. This codes for CASSVRGYTF.